This TCR beta chain was obtained from a study of T cell responses to AZD1222 COVID-19 vaccine. Study details: Researchers grouped second doses given at about 4 or about 12 weeks into one pool.

Germline CDR1 and CDR2: GTSNPN and SVGIG (reference sequence). With V trimmed by 3 bases and J by 8 bases, 5 bases remained unmatched. This CDR3 is 13 amino acids long. This table comes from immunoSEQ multiplex PCR, and its TCRdb copy is limited to in-frame clones, with some not included. The table includes more than 150,000 clones, approximately 90% detected once. General study findings and limits: Across the whole spike, CD4 TCRs peaked at regions 160-218 and 743-854. Close to half of all spike-specific TCRs reportedly target regions of the variants that are unmutated.

Regarding this clone: Its antigen is still unknown.

This clonotype was sampled from an adult in good health. Sequences were derived from peripheral blood, sampled on day 0 of AZD1222 vaccination. The chain carries TRBV30 and TRBJ1-4, with 8 positions matching TRBD1. In DNA form, the CDR3 reads TGTGCCTGGAGGCATACAGGGGGGGAAAAACTGTTTTTT. Translation: CAWRHTGGEKLFF.